The rows below give T cell receptor beta chains drawn from one sample of a study of technical replicates of blood from a few donors. The table came from immunoSEQ multiplex PCR; TCRdb's copy has only in-frame clones and leaves some out. This table holds 65,000 to 90,000 clones, approximately 98% found once. Sequenced: T cells isolated from PBMCs. Source of these receptors: a human donor in good health. CDR3s include the opening cysteine and the closing phenylalanine or tryptophan.

j_gene	len	v_gene	CDR3aa
TRBJ2-7	13	TRBV9	CASSEPDSFEQYF
TRBJ1-1	15	TRBV28	CASSGRDGLLGEAFF
TRBJ2-1	12	TRBV4-2	CASSQKGDEQFF
TRBJ2-7	15	TRBV6-5	CASSYSLVHPYEQYF
TRBJ2-7	15	TRBV6-5	CASSYGSLVTYEQYF
TRBJ2-7	14	TRBV7-9	CASSFGQGPYEQYF
TRBJ1-5	15	TRBV19	CASSKTTGANQPQHF
TRBJ2-7	16	TRBV4-3	CASSQDFGGLQYEQYF
TRBJ2-2	15	TRBV5-4	CASSWDRVSTGELFF
TRBJ2-7	15	TRBV6-1	CASSEGWQGIDEQYF
TRBJ2-1	13	TRBV9	CASSVAGYNEQFF
TRBJ2-7	16	TRBV9	CASSPAGQREFSEQYF
TRBJ2-3	14	TRBV7-8	CASSPGQGATTQYF
TRBJ2-1	14	TRBV11-3	CASSKGLATGEQFF
TRBJ2-3	16	TRBV15	CATSSLTSGNGDTQYF
TRBJ2-7	14	TRBV4-3	CASSLKQGGYEQYF
TRBJ2-1	14	TRBV27	CASSFGISYNEQFF
TRBJ1-1	12	TRBV6-1	CAAASRGTEAFF
TRBJ2-5	15	TRBV11-2	CASSYQQGSQETQYF
TRBJ2-1	15	TRBV5-1	CASSLAGGPTNEQFF
TRBJ1-2	14	TRBV30	CAWERDEPWRGYTF
TRBJ2-7	14	TRBV5-4	CASTAVGSINEQYF
TRBJ1-1	17	TRBV5-1	CASSSHGQGTGNTEAFF
TRBJ1-2	13	TRBV6-5	CASSYRDIYGYTF
TRBJ1-2	12	TRBV10-3	CAISDQGGGYTF
TRBJ1-5	15	TRBV19	CASSINSYSNQPQHF
TRBJ1-2	14	TRBV4-1	CASSQGRRVDGYTF
TRBJ1-1	14	TRBV28	CASSSLTGETEAFF
TRBJ1-5	15	TRBV6-5	CASSYGTGRGQPQHF
TRBJ2-7	15	TRBV28	CASSATGPLVYEQYF
TRBJ1-1	14	TRBV6-5	CASSYSKTGGEAFF
TRBJ2-1	15	TRBV27	CASSWGTELTNEQFF
TRBJ1-5	14	TRBV29-1	CSAKGASVGQPQHF
TRBJ2-7	15	TRBV5-4	CASSILAGGPGEQYF